A single sample gave rise to the 14 T cell receptor beta chains below, sequenced in a study of long-term antiretroviral therapy in people with HIV. The assay, immunoSEQ v3.0, was run at survey level. The protocol was immunoSEQ multiplex PCR, while the TCRdb copy is restricted to in-frame clones and leaves out a portion. This table holds under 35,000 clones, about 94% found once. The source material was unsorted PBMCs, sampled just over 5 years after starting antiretroviral therapy. The receptors were sampled from a woman in her forties or fifties with HIV.

The CDR3 DNA is TGTGCCAGCAGCTTAAGCGGGGCTCCCTCAGAGACCCAGTACTTC. Its translation is CASSLSGAPSETQYF. The rearrangement uses TRBV5-4 and TRBJ2-5, with TRBD2 identical over 7 bases. CDR3 length equals 15 residues. After removal of 2 bases from V and 4 bases from J, the junction contained 8 bases not matched to a gene. Germline V gene lookup returns CDR1 SGHNT and CDR2 YYREEE (reference sequence).

The CDR3 protein is CASSELASGTQETQYF. The CDR3 nucleotides are TGTGCCAGCAGTGAATTGGCTAGCGGGACCCAAGAGACCCAGTACTTC. This chain connects TRBV2 to TRBJ2-5, with 9 bases aligning to TRBD2. The CDR3 consists of 16 residues. V shed 2 bases and J 1 base; nucleotides not matched to a gene: 5. Per germline, CDR1 SNHLY and CDR2 FYNNEI.

The chain couples TRBV4-1 to TRBJ2-5, with TRBD2 identical over 7 bases. J was trimmed by 5 bases and V by 0 bases; bases with no gene match: 9. CDR1 and CDR2 from the germline V gene are MGHRA and YSYEKL. This CDR3 contains 16 residues. The CDR3 protein is CASSQEAMGTIETQYF. In DNA, the CDR3 is TGCGCCAGCAGCCAAGAGGCAATGGGGACTATCGAGACCCAGTACTTC.

V and J are TRBV7-3 and TRBJ2-1, with D perhaps TRBD2 (6 bases). V dropped 5 bases and J dropped 4 bases, with 15 bases sitting between them. CDR1 is SGHTA and CDR2 is FQGTGA in the germline V gene. This CDR3 region has 15 residues. CDR3 coding DNA: TGTGCCAGCAGCCCCGGACTGGGGGGTTACAATGAGCAGTTCTTC. Residues: CASSPGLGGYNEQFF.

V is TRBV6-5 and J is TRBJ1-2; no clear D. V was cut by 6 bases and J by 7 bases, with 15 bases left in between. This CDR3 spans 13 amino acids. Germline V lookup: CDR1 MNHEY, CDR2 SVGAGI. DNA for the CDR3: TGTGCCAGCAGAACGGAGCGATTCTCTGGCTACACCTTC. Translating gives CASRTERFSGYTF.

The chain is built from TRBV5-1 and TRBJ2-3; D remains unclear. V gave up 3 bases and J gave up 0 bases, with 8 bases separating them. The CDR3 has 14 amino acids. In germline, CDR1 is SGHRS, CDR2 YFSETQ. The DNA of the CDR3 is TGCGCCAGCAGCTCATTATCTAGCACAGATACGCAGTATTTT. Protein sequence: CASSSLSSTDTQYF.

The chain carries TRBV6-5 and TRBJ1-5; 12 bases line up with TRBD1. J gave up 5 bases and V 2 bases, and 1 base lay outside the gene matches. The germline V gene has CDR1 MNHEY and CDR2 SVGAGI. CDR3 length equals 15 residues. CDR3 sequence: CASSYGTGGDQPQHF. CDR3 nucleotide sequence: TGTGCCAGCAGTTACGGGACAGGGGGCGATCAGCCCCAGCATTTT.

The gene calls are TRBV18 and TRBJ1-1; 10 bases align to TRBD1. The CDR3 has 14 amino acids. Losses at the gene ends were 7 bases for V and 0 bases for J; bases not matched to a gene: 2. Germline CDR1 KGHSH, CDR2 LQKENI. CDR3 nucleotide sequence: TGTGCCAGCTGGGACAGGGGTCTGAACACTGAAGCTTTCTTT. This gives the protein CASWDRGLNTEAFF.

V and J are TRBV13 and TRBJ1-2, with D possibly matching TRBD1 (6 bases). V lost 4 bases, J lost 2 bases, and 17 bases lay in between. The germline gives CDR1 PRHDT, CDR2 FYEKMQ (reference sequence). The CDR3 spans 16 residues. In DNA, the CDR3 is TGTGCCAGCAGCTCCCTCCCCCGGACAGTCAACTATGGCTACACCTTC. It encodes CASSSLPRTVNYGYTF.

In nucleotides, the CDR3 is TGTGCCATCAGTGAAGGACAGGGGGCGTATGGCTACACCTTC. It translates to CAISEGQGAYGYTF. This chain links TRBV10-3 with TRBJ1-2; TRBD1 matches 11 bases. V lost 3 bases to trimming and J lost 5 bases; unmatched junction nucleotides: 2. This CDR3 comprises 14 residues. Germline CDR1 and CDR2: ENHRY and SYGVKD.

This chain joins TRBV2 and TRBJ2-3, with TRBD2 matching over 8 bases. The CDR3 is made up of 15 amino acids. V dropped 9 bases and J dropped 4; count of bases not matched to a gene: 12. Germline-derived CDR1 and CDR2 are SNHLY and FYNNEI. The DNA of the CDR3 is TGTGCCAGTAATGCCGGGGGGGGATCCTCAGATACGCAGTATTTT. This encodes CASNAGGGSSDTQYF.

The chain carries TRBV9 and TRBJ2-3; 7 bases are a match to TRBD1. The CDR3 is made up of 15 amino acids. Losses at the gene ends were 2 bases for V and 2 bases for J; bases not matched to a gene: 5. Germline CDR1 SGDLS, CDR2 YYNGEE. The CDR3 DNA reads as TGTGCCAGCAGCGTCAAGGGGGCCAACACAGATACGCAGTATTTT. Amino acid sequence: CASSVKGANTDTQYF.

The chain carries TRBV30 and TRBJ1-1; D may be TRBD1 (6 bases). This CDR3 contains 13 residues. With 5 bases removed from V and 4 bases from J, the gap between germline ends came to 14 bases. From germline, CDR1 is GTSNPN and CDR2 SVGIG (reference sequence). The CDR3 DNA follows: TGTGCCTGGGGCACAGGGATTGGCACTGAAGCTTTCTTT. Its protein product is CAWGTGIGTEAFF.

The rearrangement joins TRBV6-1 to TRBJ1-4; TRBD1 agrees at 8 bases. Trimming took 4 bases from V and 7 from J; bases not matched to a gene: 8. CDR3 length equals 15 residues. Germline-derived CDR1 and CDR2 are MNHNS and SASEGT. The CDR3 loop is CASSGGRGRGEKLFF. DNA for the CDR3: TGTGCCAGCAGTGGGGGCAGGGGGCGGGGTGAAAAACTGTTTTTT.